The 14 T cell receptor beta chains listed next were all sequenced from one sample in a study of blood T cell repertoires in COVID-19. The method was immunoSEQ multiplex PCR; TCRdb's version includes in-frame clones alone and lacks a portion of them. The table includes 50,000 to 75,000 clones, nearly 90% detected once. The sample comprised peripheral blood. The receptors were sampled from a man aged 55 to 69 with acute or convalescent COVID-19.

Here the CDR3 DNA reads TGCGCCAGCAGTAGTGGGACCAGGGGCCACGAGCAGTACTTC. Amino acids: CASSSGTRGHEQYF. V is TRBV5-1 and J is TRBJ2-7; D might be TRBD1 (6 bases). Germline CDR1 reads SGHRS; CDR2 reads YFSETQ. The CDR3 consists of 14 residues. V was clipped by 5 bases and J by 5 bases, with 17 bases between them.

This rearrangement joins TRBV5-6 to TRBJ1-5; D is ambiguous. Germline lookup yields CDR1 SGHDT and CDR2 YYEEEE. Trimming cost V 3 bases and J 3 bases, with 10 bases left between them. The CDR3 extends over 14 amino acids. CDR3 sequence: CASSYNRYNQPQHF. CDR3 in DNA: TGTGCCAGCAGCTATAACAGATACAATCAGCCCCAGCATTTT.

V and J are TRBV27 and TRBJ1-2; 8 bases are shared with TRBD1. Germline CDR1 is MNHEY and CDR2 is SMNVEV (reference sequence). J gave up 6 bases and V 5 bases, and 17 bases lay outside the gene matches. This CDR3 has 17 residues. The CDR3 region is CASSPSRGLREVNGYTF. The CDR3, as DNA: TGTGCCAGCAGTCCGTCCAGGGGGCTAAGGGAAGTTAATGGCTACACCTTC.

The chain links TRBV5-1 to TRBJ1-2; 8 positions match TRBD1. Per germline, CDR1 SGHRS and CDR2 YFSETQ. This CDR3 spans 15 amino acids. V shed 4 bases and J 1 base; nucleotides not matched to a gene: 6. DNA for the CDR3: TGCGCCAGCAGCATCTGGACAGGGAATAACTATGGCTACACCTTC. Its translation: CASSIWTGNNYGYTF.

The chain links TRBV6-5 to TRBJ1-1; TRBD1 matches at 9 bases. The CDR3 is 14 residues long. Germline CDR1 and CDR2: MNHEY and SVGAGI. V shed 5 bases and J 1 base; nucleotides not matched to a gene: 2. The CDR3 loop is CASSRQGENTEAFF. In nucleotides, the CDR3 is TGTGCCAGCAGTCGACAGGGGGAGAACACTGAAGCTTTCTTT.

The chain recombines TRBV6-6 with TRBJ1-2, with 7 bases matching TRBD1. The CDR3 sequence is 13 residues long. Germline loops: CDR1 MNHNY, CDR2 SVGAGI (reference sequence). J was trimmed by 4 bases and V by 5 bases; bases with no gene match: 4. The CDR3 DNA is TGTGCCAGCAGTGTAAGACAGGGCTATGGCTACACCTTC. This codes for CASSVRQGYGYTF.

This chain connects TRBV4-1 to TRBJ2-5; 15 positions agree with TRBD2. The CDR3 is 21 residues long. The germline CDR1 and CDR2 sequences are MGHRA and YSYEKL. V trimming: 0 bases; J trimming: 2 bases; junction bases outside the gene matches: 13. DNA of the CDR3: TGCGCCAGCAGCCAAGATCGAGGACTAGCGGGGGGGCAGGGGGTTCAAGAGACCCAGTACTTC. This translates into CASSQDRGLAGGQGVQETQYF.

The V call is TRBV11-2, the J call TRBJ1-5, with a weak D call TRBD1 (6 bases). The V and J ends lost 2 bases and 2 bases respectively, with 10 bases between them. Germline V CDR1 and CDR2: SGHAT, FQNNGV. The CDR3 is made up of 15 amino acids. In DNA form, the CDR3 reads TGTGCCAGCAGCTTATACCCAGGGGGCAATCAGCCCCAGCATTTT. The encoded protein is CASSLYPGGNQPQHF. Variable domain in full (rest from reference TRBV11-2 and TRBJ1-5): EAGVAQSPRYKIIEKRQSVAFWCNPISGHATLYWYQQILGQGPKLLIQFQNNGVVDDSQLPKDRFSAERLKGVDSTLKIQPAKLEDSAVYLCASSLYPGGNQPQHFGDGTRLSIL.

The rearrangement uses TRBV30 and TRBJ1-1; D may be TRBD1 (5 bases). CDR1 is GTSNPN and CDR2 is SVGIG in the germline V gene (reference sequence). The CDR3 is made up of 14 amino acids. V lost 3 bases to trimming and J lost 5 bases, with 16 bases between them. The CDR3 nucleotides are TGTGCCTGGAGCCGCACAACAGGCTGGACTGAAGCTTTCTTT. It yields the protein CAWSRTTGWTEAFF.

This clone was seen once. V gene TRBV5-1 combines with J gene TRBJ2-7; D remains ambiguous. This CDR3 region has 13 residues. CDR1 is SGHRS and CDR2 is YFSETQ in the germline V gene. Trimming shortened V by 0 bases and J by 2 bases, and 6 bases separated the two germline ends. In nucleotides, the CDR3 is TGCGCCAGCAGCTTGGCAGGCCCCTACGAGCAGTACTTC. Protein product: CASSLAGPYEQYF.

The chain is built from TRBV27 and TRBJ2-3; the D gene is possibly TRBD2 (6 bases). The ends were cut back, 8 bases at V and 0 bases at J, with 9 bases in the middle. CDR1 MNHEY and CDR2 SMNVEV come from the germline V gene (reference sequence). This CDR3 is 13 amino acids long. CDR3 in DNA: TGTGCCAGCTTGGGGAGGAGCACAGATACGCAGTATTTT. Protein product: CASLGRSTDTQYF.

This clone was counted only a few times. This chain's CDR3 is CASSEAVWDSTYEQYF. CDR3 DNA: TGTGCCAGCAGTGAAGCAGTATGGGACAGTACCTACGAGCAGTACTTC. This rearrangement joins TRBV2 to TRBJ2-7; 7 bases map to TRBD1. The CDR3 consists of 16 residues. The germline V gene has CDR1 SNHLY and CDR2 FYNNEI. The V gene end was trimmed by 0 bases and the J gene end by 2 bases; junction bases not matched to a gene: 7. The full variable domain, with the rest looked up from reference TRBV2 and TRBJ2-7, is EPEVTQTPSHQVTQMGQEVILRCVPISNHLYFYWYRQILGQKVEFLVSFYNNEISEKSEIFDDQFSVERPDGSNFTLKIRSTKLEDSAMYFCASSEAVWDSTYEQYFGPGTRLTVT.

The V call is TRBV5-1, the J call TRBJ2-4, with TRBD1 identical over 7 bases. From germline, CDR1 is SGHRS and CDR2 YFSETQ. The trim removed 3 bases at V and 8 bases at J, leaving 11 bases unmatched. CDR3 length: 15 amino acids. CDR3: CASSSGQLAPHIQYF. For the CDR3, the DNA is TGCGCCAGCAGCTCGGGACAGCTCGCTCCCCACATTCAGTACTTC. The full variable domain, with the rest looked up from reference TRBV5-1 and TRBJ2-4, is KAGVTQTPRYLIKTRGQQVTLSCSPISGHRSVSWYQQTPGQGLQFLFEYFSETQRNKGNFPGRFSGRQFSNSRSEMNVSTLELGDSALYLCASSSGQLAPHIQYFGAGTRLSVL.

The chain has TRBV7-8 and TRBJ1-3; 7 nucleotides agree with TRBD1. The CDR3 is made up of 17 amino acids. The ends lost 4 bases at V and 2 bases at J; junction bases unmatched: 11. The V gene's germline CDR1 is SGHVS and CDR2 FQNEAQ. For the CDR3, the DNA is TGTGCCAGCAGCTCGGCCCAGGGGGTGGATGCTGGAAACACCATATATTTT. This sequence encodes CASSSAQGVDAGNTIYF.